This T cell receptor beta chain was obtained from a study of T cell repertoires in cytomegalovirus infection. In the study overall: CMV epitopes in the study were HLA-C-restricted (recently identified) and HLA-B-restricted (well studied). Matching HLA type and CMV infection were both indicated by public TCR beta signatures. General observations from the study: HLA-C-restricted CMV clonotypes gave the most frequent clonotype in two of eight donors. Summed frequency of shared TCR beta families picked out CMV carriers who also had the relevant HLA.

With 0 bases removed from V and 5 bases from J, the gap between germline ends came to 17 bases. The CDR3 is made up of 17 amino acids. TCRdb redid the calling of the reads with MiXCR, one entry per CDR3 protein. The table lists 340,000 or so distinct CDR3 sequences, around 25% of them singletons, with 10% to 15% in the top ten. At least ten counts were recorded for this clonotype. Its cognate antigen is unknown. This chain links TRBV12-3 or TRBV12-4 with TRBJ1-5; D uncertain. The sequencing here drew on cultured PBMCs, taken from culture after CMV antigen stimulation. This sequence was found in a human donor in good health (CMV status not recorded). Some clones in this sample may be carry-over from other donors' samples. The CDR3 is CASSLALRGREDQPQHF. In DNA form, the CDR3 reads TGTGCCAGCAGTTTAGCGCTCCGTGGACGTGAGGATCAGCCCCAGCATTTT.